This TCR beta chain was obtained from a study of blood T cells in healthy people across ages. This CDR3 region has 16 residues. Germline V CDR1 and CDR2: LGHNA, YSLEER. Trimming cost V 1 base and J 8 bases; bases outside gene matches: 10. In this sample, this clonotype turned up a few times. Its antigen is not identified. Overall study results and limits: More naive CD4+ cells and higher diversity were found in long-lived than in aged donors.

Primed by a sample-barcoded 5' primer and a J-beta primer mix, a second PCR proceeded for about 6 to 12 cycles. A template-switch adaptor that had 12 random nucleotides put a tag on each cDNA molecule. TCRdb reprocessed the 5' RACE reads via MiXCR and lists one record per CDR3 protein. The sample contains hundreds of thousands of distinct CDR3 sequences, roughly 43% of which appear only once. Peripheral blood was drawn, approximately 10 milliliters per donor. Isolation recovered at least 6 million PBMCs from every sample. The sample consisted of blood. The rearrangement joins TRBV4-3 to TRBJ2-1; 8 nucleotides align to TRBD2. The source is a man aged 80 or over in good health. CDR3 loop: CASSQARLASGYEQFF. The CDR3 bases are TGCGCCAGCAGCCAAGCGCGACTAGCGTCGGGGTATGAGCAGTTCTTC.